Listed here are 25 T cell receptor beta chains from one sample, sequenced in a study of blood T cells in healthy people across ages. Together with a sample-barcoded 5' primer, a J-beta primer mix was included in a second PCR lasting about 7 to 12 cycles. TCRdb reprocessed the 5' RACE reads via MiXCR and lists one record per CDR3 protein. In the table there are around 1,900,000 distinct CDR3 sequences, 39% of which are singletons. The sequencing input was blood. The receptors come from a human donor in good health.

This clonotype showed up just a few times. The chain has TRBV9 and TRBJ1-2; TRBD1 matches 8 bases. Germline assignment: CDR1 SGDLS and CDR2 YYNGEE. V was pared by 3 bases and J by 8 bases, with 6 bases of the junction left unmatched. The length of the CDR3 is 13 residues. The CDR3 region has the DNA TGTGCCAGCAGCGGAGCACAGGGGGACGGCTACACCTTC. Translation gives CASSGAQGDGYTF.

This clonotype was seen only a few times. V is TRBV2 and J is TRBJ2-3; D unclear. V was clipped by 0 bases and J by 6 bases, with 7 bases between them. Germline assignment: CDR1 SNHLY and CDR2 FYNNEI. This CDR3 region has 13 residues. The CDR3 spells CASSEASRDTQYF. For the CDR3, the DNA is TGTGCCAGCAGTGAAGCTTCCCGTGATACGCAGTATTTT.

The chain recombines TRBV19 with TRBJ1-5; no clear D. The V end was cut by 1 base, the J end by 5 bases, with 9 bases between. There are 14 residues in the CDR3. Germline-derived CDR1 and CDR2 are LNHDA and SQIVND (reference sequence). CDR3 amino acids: CASSIGPDDQPQHF. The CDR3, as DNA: TGTGCCAGTAGTATAGGGCCAGACGATCAGCCCCAGCATTTT. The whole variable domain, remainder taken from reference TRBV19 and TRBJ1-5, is DGGITQSPKYLFRKEGQNVTLSCEQNLNHDAMYWYRQDPGQGLRLIYYSQIVNDFQKGDIAEGYSVSREKKESFPLTVTSAQKNPTAFYLCASSIGPDDQPQHFGDGTRLSIL.

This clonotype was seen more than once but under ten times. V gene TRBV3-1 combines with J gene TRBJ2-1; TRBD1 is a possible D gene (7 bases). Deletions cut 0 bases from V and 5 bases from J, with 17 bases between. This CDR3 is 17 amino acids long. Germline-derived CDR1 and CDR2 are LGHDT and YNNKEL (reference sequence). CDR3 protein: CASSQDLDRRTNNEQFF. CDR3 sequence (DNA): TGTGCCAGCAGCCAAGATCTGGACAGGCGGACTAACAATGAGCAGTTCTTC.

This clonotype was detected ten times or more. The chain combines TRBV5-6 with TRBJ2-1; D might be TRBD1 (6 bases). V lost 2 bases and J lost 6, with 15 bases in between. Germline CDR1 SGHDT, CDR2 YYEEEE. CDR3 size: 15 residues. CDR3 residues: CASSFYRDPSNEQFF. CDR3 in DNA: TGTGCCAGCAGCTTCTACAGGGATCCTTCCAATGAGCAGTTCTTC. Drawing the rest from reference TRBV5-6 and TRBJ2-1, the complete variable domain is DAGVTQSPTHLIKTRGQQVTLRCSPKSGHDTVSWYQQALGQGPQFIFQYYEEEERQRGNFPDRFSGHQFPNYSSELNVNALLLGDSALYLCASSFYRDPSNEQFFGPGTRLTVL.

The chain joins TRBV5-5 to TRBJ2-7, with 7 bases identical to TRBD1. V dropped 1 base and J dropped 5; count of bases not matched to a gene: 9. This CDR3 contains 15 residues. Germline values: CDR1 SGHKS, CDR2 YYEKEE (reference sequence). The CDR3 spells CASSLRQGGLDEQYF. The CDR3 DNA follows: TGTGCCAGCAGCTTGCGACAGGGCGGACTCGACGAGCAGTACTTC.

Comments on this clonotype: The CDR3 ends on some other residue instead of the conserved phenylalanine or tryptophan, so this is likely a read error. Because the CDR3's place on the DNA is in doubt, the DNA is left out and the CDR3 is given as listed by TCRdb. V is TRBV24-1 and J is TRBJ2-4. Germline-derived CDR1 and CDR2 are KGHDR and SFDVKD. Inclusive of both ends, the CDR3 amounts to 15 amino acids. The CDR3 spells CATSTSGIAKNIQYS.

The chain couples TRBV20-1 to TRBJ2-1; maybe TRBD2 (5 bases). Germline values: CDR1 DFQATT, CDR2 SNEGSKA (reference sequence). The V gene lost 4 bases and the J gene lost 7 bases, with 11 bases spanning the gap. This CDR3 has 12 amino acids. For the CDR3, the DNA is TGCAGTGCTATGGGGAGAGATAATGAGCAGTTCTTC. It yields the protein CSAMGRDNEQFF.

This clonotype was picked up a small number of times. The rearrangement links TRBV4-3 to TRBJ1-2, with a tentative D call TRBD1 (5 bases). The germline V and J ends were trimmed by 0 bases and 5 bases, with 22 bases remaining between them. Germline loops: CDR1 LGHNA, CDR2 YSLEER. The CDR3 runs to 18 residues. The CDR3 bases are TGCGCCAGCAGCCAAGAGGGGCGCTTGGGTCGGTTGGGATATGGCTACACCTTC. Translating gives CASSQEGRLGRLGYGYTF.

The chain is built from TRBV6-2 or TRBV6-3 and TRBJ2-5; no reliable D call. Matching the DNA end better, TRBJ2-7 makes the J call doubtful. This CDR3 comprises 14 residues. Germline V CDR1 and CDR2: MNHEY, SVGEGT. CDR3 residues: CASTVTSLFDEQYF. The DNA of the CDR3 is TGTGCCAGCACCGTAACATCCTTATTCGACGAGCAGTACTTC.

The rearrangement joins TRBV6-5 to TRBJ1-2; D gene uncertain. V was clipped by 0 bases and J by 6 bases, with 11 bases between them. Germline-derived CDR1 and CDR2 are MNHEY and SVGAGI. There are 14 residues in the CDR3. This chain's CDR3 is CASSYSYEGNGYTF. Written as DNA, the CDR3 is TGTGCCAGCAGTTACTCGTATGAGGGCAATGGCTACACCTTC.

CDR3 nucleotide sequence: TGTGCCATCAGTGAGTCGGAGATACGGACGGACTCCTACGAGCAGTACTTC. Its protein product is CAISESEIRTDSYEQYF. This chain links TRBV10-3 with TRBJ2-7; D is ambiguous. CDR3 length: 17 residues. V lost 0 bases and J 0 bases, leaving 15 bases between the germline ends. Germline lookup yields CDR1 ENHRY and CDR2 SYGVKD.

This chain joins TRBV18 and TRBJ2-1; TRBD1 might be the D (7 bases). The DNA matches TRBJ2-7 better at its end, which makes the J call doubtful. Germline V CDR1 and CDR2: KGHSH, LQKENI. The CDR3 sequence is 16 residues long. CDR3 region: CASSPLQGGHYNEQYF. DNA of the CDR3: TGTGCCAGCTCACCGCTTCAGGGGGGTCACTACAATGAGCAGTACTTC.

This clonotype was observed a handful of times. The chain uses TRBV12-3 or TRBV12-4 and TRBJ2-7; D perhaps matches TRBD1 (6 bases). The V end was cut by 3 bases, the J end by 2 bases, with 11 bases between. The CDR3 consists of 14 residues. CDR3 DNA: TGTGCCAGCAGTTTTTGGGGGCAAGCCTACGAGCAGTACTTC. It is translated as CASSFWGQAYEQYF.

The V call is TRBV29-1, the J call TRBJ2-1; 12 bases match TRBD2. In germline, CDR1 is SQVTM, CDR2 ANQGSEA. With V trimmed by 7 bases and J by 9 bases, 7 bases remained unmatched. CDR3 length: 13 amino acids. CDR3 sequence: CSAPSGGAGEQFF. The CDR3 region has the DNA TGCAGCGCTCCTAGCGGGGGGGCTGGTGAGCAGTTCTTC.

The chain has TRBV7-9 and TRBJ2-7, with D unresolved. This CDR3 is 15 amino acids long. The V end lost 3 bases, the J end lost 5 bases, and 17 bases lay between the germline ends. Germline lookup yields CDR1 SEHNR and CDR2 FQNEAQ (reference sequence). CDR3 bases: TGTGCCAGCAGCTTCGCCCGGGTTCTGCTTAACGAGCAGTACTTC. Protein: CASSFARVLLNEQYF.

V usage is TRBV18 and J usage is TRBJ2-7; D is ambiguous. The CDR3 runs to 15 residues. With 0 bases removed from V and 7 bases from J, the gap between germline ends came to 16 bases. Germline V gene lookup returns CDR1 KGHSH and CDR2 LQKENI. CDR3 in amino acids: CASSPPSNPSREQYF. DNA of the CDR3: TGTGCCAGCTCACCACCTAGTAATCCCTCGAGGGAGCAGTACTTC.

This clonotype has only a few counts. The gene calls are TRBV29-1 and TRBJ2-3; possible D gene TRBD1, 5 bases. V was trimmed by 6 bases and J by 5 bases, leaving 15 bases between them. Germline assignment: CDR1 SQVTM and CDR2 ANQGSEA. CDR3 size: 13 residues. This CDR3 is CSVSFSRGDTQYF. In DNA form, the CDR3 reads TGCAGCGTCTCCTTCTCTAGGGGAGATACGCAGTATTTT.

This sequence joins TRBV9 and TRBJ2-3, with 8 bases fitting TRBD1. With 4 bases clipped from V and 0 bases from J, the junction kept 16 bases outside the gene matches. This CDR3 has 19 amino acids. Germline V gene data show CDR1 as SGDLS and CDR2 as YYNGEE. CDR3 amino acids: CASSSPPWTGSGSTDTQYF. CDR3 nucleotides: TGTGCCAGCAGCTCCCCTCCCTGGACAGGGTCCGGGAGCACAGATACGCAGTATTTT.

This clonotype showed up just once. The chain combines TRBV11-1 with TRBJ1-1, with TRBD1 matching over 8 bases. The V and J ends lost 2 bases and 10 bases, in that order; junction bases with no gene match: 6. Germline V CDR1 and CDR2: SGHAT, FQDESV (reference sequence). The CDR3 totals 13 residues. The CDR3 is CASSLSGQGGAFF. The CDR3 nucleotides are TGTGCCAGCAGCTTATCCGGACAGGGAGGAGCTTTCTTT.

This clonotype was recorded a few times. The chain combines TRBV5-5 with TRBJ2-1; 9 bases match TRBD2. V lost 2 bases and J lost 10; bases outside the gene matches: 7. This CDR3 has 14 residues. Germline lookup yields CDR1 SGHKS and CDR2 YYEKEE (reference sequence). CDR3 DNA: TGTGCCAGCAGCTTTAGCGGGGGATCATCCGAGCAGTTCTTC. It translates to CASSFSGGSSEQFF.

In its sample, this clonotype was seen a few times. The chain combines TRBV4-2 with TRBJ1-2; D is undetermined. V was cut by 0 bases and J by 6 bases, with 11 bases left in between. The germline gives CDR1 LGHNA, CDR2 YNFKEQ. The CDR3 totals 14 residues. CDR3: CASSQDVFAHGYTF. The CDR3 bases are TGTGCCAGCAGCCAAGATGTCTTTGCACATGGCTACACCTTC.

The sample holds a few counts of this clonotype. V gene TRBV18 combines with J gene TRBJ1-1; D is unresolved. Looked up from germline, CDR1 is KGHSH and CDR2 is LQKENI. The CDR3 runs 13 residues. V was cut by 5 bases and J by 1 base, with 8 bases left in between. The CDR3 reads CASSEEENTEAFF. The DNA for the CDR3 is TGTGCCAGCTCAGAAGAGGAGAACACTGAAGCTTTCTTT.

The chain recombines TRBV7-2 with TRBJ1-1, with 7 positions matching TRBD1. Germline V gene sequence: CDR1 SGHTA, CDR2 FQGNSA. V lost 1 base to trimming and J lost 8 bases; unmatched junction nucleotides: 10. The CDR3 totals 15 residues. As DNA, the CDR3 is TGTGCCAGCAGCTTAGGGGGACAGAGGAAGGCCGAAGCTTTCTTT. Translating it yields CASSLGGQRKAEAFF.

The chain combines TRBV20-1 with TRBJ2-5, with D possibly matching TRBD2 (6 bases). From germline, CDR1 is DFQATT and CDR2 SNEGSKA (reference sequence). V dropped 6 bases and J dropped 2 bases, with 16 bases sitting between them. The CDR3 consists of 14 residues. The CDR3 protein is CSATSGLTQETQYF. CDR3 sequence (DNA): TGCAGTGCCACCTCGGGACTCACACAAGAGACCCAGTACTTC.